The clone carrying this T cell receptor (beta chain) has just a few counts. The record originates from a study of blood T cell repertoires in COVID-19. Study overall: PBMCs, B-cell-depleted T cells, or T cells were the source of the cDNA or gDNA that made up the material.

V trimming: 0 bases; J trimming: 8 bases; junction bases outside the gene matches: 0. The CDR3 consists of 14 residues. Per the germline V gene, CDR1 is SGHNT and CDR2 is YYREEE (reference sequence). In the source study's methods: How many nucleated cells were present was estimated from reference gene primer amplification. Assay: immunoSEQ multiplex PCR; the TCRdb copy retains only in-frame clones and omits some. The V and J calls and clone size were taken over from that table, and D and trimming were inferred from the DNA. Seen here are 95,000 to 150,000 clones, 87% observed once, and the top ten hold roughly 2.1%.

The J gene is TRBJ1-6, the V gene TRBV5-4; 9 nucleotides agree with TRBD1. The sequenced sample consisted of peripheral blood. The TCR was taken from a woman aged 45-65 years with acute or convalescent COVID-19. CDR3 sequence reads: CASSLDRGHSPLHF. CDR3 bases: TGTGCCAGCAGCTTGGACAGGGGGCATTCACCCCTCCACTTT.